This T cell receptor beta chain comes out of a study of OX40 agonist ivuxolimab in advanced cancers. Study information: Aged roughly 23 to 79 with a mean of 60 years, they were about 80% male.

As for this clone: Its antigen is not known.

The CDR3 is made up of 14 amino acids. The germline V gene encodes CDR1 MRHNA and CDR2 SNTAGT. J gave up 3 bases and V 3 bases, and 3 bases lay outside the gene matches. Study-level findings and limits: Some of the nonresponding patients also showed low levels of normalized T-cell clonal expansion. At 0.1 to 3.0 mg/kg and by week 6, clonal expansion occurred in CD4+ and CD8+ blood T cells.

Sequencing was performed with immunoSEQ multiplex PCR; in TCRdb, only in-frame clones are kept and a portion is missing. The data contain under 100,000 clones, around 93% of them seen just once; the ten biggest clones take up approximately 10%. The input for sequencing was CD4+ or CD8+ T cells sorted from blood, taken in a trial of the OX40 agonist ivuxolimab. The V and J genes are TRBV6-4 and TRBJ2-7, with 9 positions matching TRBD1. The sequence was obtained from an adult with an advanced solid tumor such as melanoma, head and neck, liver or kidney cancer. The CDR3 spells CASSEGTGNYEQYF. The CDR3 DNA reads TGTGCCAGCAGTGAAGGGACAGGGAACTACGAGCAGTACTTC.